One and the same sample provided the 32 T cell receptor beta chains below, sequenced in a study of blood T cell repertoires in COVID-19. The method was immunoSEQ multiplex PCR; TCRdb's version includes in-frame clones alone and lacks a portion of them. The sample has 30,000 to 40,000 clones, roughly 86% seen once. Sequencing was done on a sample of peripheral blood. These receptors originate from a human donor with active COVID-19. The donor label of this sample is uncertain.

The V gene is TRBV5-1, the J gene TRBJ1-1, with a tentative D call TRBD1 (5 bases). The CDR3 sequence is 17 residues long. V was clipped by 4 bases and J by 5 bases, with 24 bases between them. The V gene's germline CDR1 is SGHRS and CDR2 YFSETQ. The CDR3 region is CASSRTFRVGIRTEAFF. Here the CDR3 DNA reads TGCGCCAGCAGCCGAACATTCAGGGTGGGGATTAGGACTGAAGCTTTCTTT.

Only one count was recorded for this clone. The chain uses TRBV9 and TRBJ2-3; 9 bases agree with TRBD2. J was trimmed by 1 base and V by 3 bases; bases with no gene match: 6. CDR3 length equals 16 residues. Germline CDR1 is SGDLS and CDR2 is YYNGEE. CDR3 residues: CASSDTAGGGTDTQYF. The CDR3 DNA reads as TGTGCCAGCAGCGATACAGCGGGGGGCGGCACAGATACGCAGTATTTT.

The V gene is TRBV2, the J gene TRBJ1-5; D gene unclear. The CDR3 has 14 amino acids. Per the germline V gene, CDR1 is SNHLY and CDR2 is FYNNEI. The ends were cut back, 7 bases at V and 4 bases at J, with 14 bases in the middle. CDR3 sequence: CASTPSWLNQPQHF. As DNA, the CDR3 is TGTGCCAGCACCCCTAGTTGGTTGAATCAGCCCCAGCATTTT.

The chain has TRBV11-2 and TRBJ2-3; D possibly corresponds to TRBD1 (5 bases). Trimming removed 1 base from V and 6 bases from J, with 14 bases in between. The germline gives CDR1 SGHAT, CDR2 FQNNGV. The CDR3 has 15 amino acids. CDR3 protein: CASSLGGAFGDTQYF. In DNA, the CDR3 is TGTGCCAGCAGCTTAGGGGGCGCTTTCGGGGATACGCAGTATTTT.

Worth noting for this clone: Mismatch with germline at one junction end may stem from a read error. This chain joins TRBV27 and TRBJ2-1; 8 bases fit TRBD1. The CDR3 totals 12 residues. The germline CDR1 and CDR2 sequences are MNHEY and SMNVEV (reference sequence). CDR3 sequence (DNA): TGTGCCAGCAGTTCCGCGACAGGGGCCGGGCTCTTC. This encodes CASSSATGAGLF.

The gene calls are TRBV11-2 and TRBJ1-3; 8 positions agree with TRBD1. The V gene's germline CDR1 is SGHAT and CDR2 FQNNGV. The CDR3 sequence is 17 residues long. Trimming took 5 bases from V and 0 from J; bases not matched to a gene: 9. The CDR3 DNA follows: TGTGCCAGCAGCGAAACAGGGGGTGGTTTCTCTGGAAACACCATATATTTT. Encoded protein: CASSETGGGFSGNTIYF.

The V and J genes are TRBV29-1 and TRBJ1-2; 7 nucleotides align to TRBD1. CDR1 is SQVTM and CDR2 is ANQGSEA in the germline V gene. The CDR3 is made up of 12 amino acids. The chain's CDR3 is CSILTGPYGYTF. For the CDR3, the DNA is TGCAGTATTTTGACAGGGCCGTATGGCTACACCTTC.

This clone has just one count. This rearrangement joins TRBV5-1 to TRBJ2-3, with 7 bases aligning to TRBD2. V shed 7 bases and J 0 bases; nucleotides not matched to a gene: 11. This CDR3 has 16 residues. Germline V CDR1 and CDR2: SGHRS, YFSETQ. CDR3 coding DNA: TGCGCCAGCTATCTATCTAGCGGTACTAGCACAGATACGCAGTATTTT. It yields the protein CASYLSSGTSTDTQYF.

The chain links TRBV6-4 to TRBJ1-1; D remains ambiguous. This CDR3 is built from 13 residues. The V end was cut by 3 bases, the J end by 2 bases, with 7 bases between. From germline, CDR1 is MRHNA and CDR2 SNTAGT. The chain's CDR3 is CASSETFNTEAFF. CDR3 nucleotides: TGTGCCAGCAGTGAGACTTTTAACACTGAAGCTTTCTTT.

The chain couples TRBV7-2 to TRBJ1-1; 9 bases line up with TRBD1. The germline gives CDR1 SGHTA, CDR2 FQGNSA. CDR3 length: 13 amino acids. V dropped 2 bases and J dropped 10; count of bases not matched to a gene: 5. The DNA of the CDR3 is TGTGCCAGCAGCTTAATCGGACAGGGGACAGCTTTCTTT. Protein sequence: CASSLIGQGTAFF.

This chain connects TRBV29-1 to TRBJ1-2; TRBD1 agrees at 9 bases. The trim removed 5 bases at V and 10 bases at J, leaving 8 bases unmatched. This CDR3 comprises 12 residues. CDR1 and CDR2 (germline): SQVTM, ANQGSEA. The CDR3 spells CSVRDRVFDYTF. The CDR3, as DNA: TGCAGCGTTCGGGACAGGGTATTTGACTACACCTTC.

V and J are TRBV7-2 and TRBJ1-4; D possibly corresponds to TRBD1 (5 bases). Germline CDR1 is SGHTA and CDR2 is FQGNSA. Trimming cost V 0 bases and J 5 bases, with 13 bases left between them. CDR3 length equals 16 residues. The DNA of the CDR3 is TGTGCCAGCAGCTTAGCCAGGGCCCTTAGGAATGAAAAACTGTTTTTT. It is translated as CASSLARALRNEKLFF.

This clone was recorded once. The chain uses TRBV4-1 and TRBJ2-2, with 9 bases identical to TRBD2. The CDR3 is made up of 18 amino acids. CDR1 and CDR2 from the germline V gene are MGHRA and YSYEKL. Germline trimming cut 1 base from V and 4 bases from J; bases unmatched to any gene: 10. In nucleotides, the CDR3 is TGCGCCAGCAGCCAAGCTACCTCAAGCGGGGGGCGCACCGGGGAGCTGTTTTTT. Translated: CASSQATSSGGRTGELFF.

The rearrangement uses TRBV19 and TRBJ2-1; 10 nucleotides agree with TRBD2. This CDR3 contains 14 residues. Germline V gives CDR1 LNHDA, CDR2 SQIVND (reference sequence). V shed 5 bases, J shed 8 bases, and the junction held 6 bases outside the gene matches. Here the CDR3 reads CASSPVAGGHEQFF. CDR3 DNA: TGTGCCAGTAGTCCGGTAGCGGGGGGCCATGAGCAGTTCTTC.

The rearrangement uses TRBV13 and TRBJ1-2; possible D gene TRBD1, 5 bases. Germline-derived CDR1 and CDR2 are PRHDT and FYEKMQ (reference sequence). The CDR3 sequence is 15 residues long. Trimming took off 5 bases at V and 0 bases at J, with 13 bases between the two ends. In DNA, the CDR3 is TGTGCCAGCAGCGCCCGGAGACAGCCTAACTATGGCTACACCTTC. Its translation is CASSARRQPNYGYTF.

The chain couples TRBV3-1 (or the pseudogene TRBV3-2) to TRBJ1-1; unclear D gene. The V end lost 3 bases, the J end lost 6 bases, and 5 bases lay between the germline ends. Germline CDR1 is LGHDT and CDR2 is YNNKEL (reference sequence). CDR3 length: 11 amino acids. The CDR3 loop reads CASSQGAEAFF. DNA of the CDR3: TGTGCCAGCAGCCAGGGAGCTGAAGCTTTCTTT.

The chain carries TRBV6-2 or TRBV6-3 and TRBJ2-5, with 11 bases matching TRBD2. From germline, CDR1 is MNHEY and CDR2 SVGEGT. V lost 5 bases to trimming and J lost 4 bases; unmatched junction nucleotides: 12. The CDR3 has 17 residues. CDR3: CASSIDGPSGGPETQYF. CDR3 DNA sequence: TGTGCCAGCAGTATAGACGGCCCTAGCGGGGGGCCAGAGACCCAGTACTTC.

This chain connects TRBV27 to TRBJ2-3; 9 nucleotides align to TRBD2. Germline assignment: CDR1 MNHEY and CDR2 SMNVEV (reference sequence). The V and J ends lost 7 bases and 3 bases, in that order; junction bases with no gene match: 5. The CDR3 contains 14 residues. The CDR3 DNA follows: TGTGCCAGCATGAGTCTAGCGGGAACAGATACGCAGTATTTT. This encodes CASMSLAGTDTQYF.

The chain combines TRBV27 with TRBJ2-5; weak D call: TRBD2 (6 bases). The germline V gene has CDR1 MNHEY and CDR2 SMNVEV (reference sequence). The germline V and J ends were trimmed by 6 bases and 5 bases, with 25 bases remaining between them. CDR3 length: 17 residues. CDR3 in amino acids: CASSESGDLGSGETQYF. The CDR3, as DNA: TGTGCCAGCAGCGAATCCGGGGATCTGGGGAGCGGGGAGACCCAGTACTTC.

This clone is a singleton in its sample. The V call is TRBV6-1, the J call TRBJ1-1; D unresolved. The CDR3 consists of 13 residues. Per the germline V gene, CDR1 is MNHNS and CDR2 is SASEGT. Between the trimmed V and J ends, which lost 1 base and 1 base, there was a span of 4 bases. This CDR3 reads CASSEGGNTEAFF. The CDR3 DNA follows: TGTGCCAGCAGTGAAGGCGGGAACACTGAAGCTTTCTTT.

CDR3 coding DNA: TGCGCCAGCAGCCAATCGTTGGACAGAACCTACGAGCAGTACTTC. It is translated as CASSQSLDRTYEQYF. The V gene is TRBV4-3, the J gene TRBJ2-7, with D possibly matching TRBD1 (6 bases). With 2 bases removed from V and 2 bases from J, the gap between germline ends came to 13 bases. This CDR3 has 15 residues. Germline lookup yields CDR1 LGHNA and CDR2 YSLEER.

The chain has TRBV19 and TRBJ1-5; 10 bases match TRBD1. The CDR3 is 16 amino acids. J was trimmed by 3 bases and V by 5 bases; bases with no gene match: 7. Germline V gives CDR1 LNHDA, CDR2 SQIVND (reference sequence). CDR3: CASSPYGQGVNQPQHF. CDR3 coding DNA: TGTGCCAGTAGTCCCTATGGACAGGGGGTCAATCAGCCCCAGCATTTT. Full variable domain (rest looked up from reference TRBV19 and TRBJ1-5): DGGITQSPKYLFRKEGQNVTLSCEQNLNHDAMYWYRQDPGQGLRLIYYSQIVNDFQKGDIAEGYSVSREKKESFPLTVTSAQKNPTAFYLCASSPYGQGVNQPQHFGDGTRLSIL.

The chain carries TRBV6-1 and TRBJ1-3; 9 bases line up with TRBD1. The V gene end was trimmed by 2 bases and the J gene end by 7 bases; junction bases not matched to a gene: 9. CDR1 MNHNS and CDR2 SASEGT come from the germline V gene. This CDR3 region has 16 residues. The chain's CDR3 is CASSELGTGFRNTIYF. The CDR3 DNA sequence: TGTGCCAGCAGTGAACTCGGGACAGGGTTTCGTAACACCATATATTTT.

This clone was counted between two and nine times. This sequence joins TRBV7-9 and TRBJ1-2, with a possible D match to TRBD1 (5 bases). Germline V gene data show CDR1 as SEHNR and CDR2 as FQNEAQ (reference sequence). This CDR3 region has 13 residues. V was clipped by 2 bases and J by 6 bases, with 10 bases between them. CDR3 protein: CASSLSGGDGYTF. The CDR3 DNA sequence: TGTGCCAGCAGCTTATCTGGGGGGGATGGCTACACCTTC.

This chain links TRBV9 with TRBJ2-5, with D hard to call. The CDR3 runs 13 residues. V was trimmed by 4 bases and J by 1 base, leaving 8 bases between them. Per the germline V gene, CDR1 is SGDLS and CDR2 is YYNGEE. CDR3 DNA sequence: TGTGCCAGCAGCTCGCAACTCCAAGAGACCCAGTACTTC. This sequence encodes CASSSQLQETQYF.

This clone showed up just once. The gene calls are TRBV2 and TRBJ2-6; 8 bases match TRBD1. With 7 bases clipped from V and 0 bases from J, the junction kept 8 bases outside the gene matches. This CDR3 comprises 17 residues. Germline V gene sequence: CDR1 SNHLY, CDR2 FYNNEI. CDR3 coding DNA: TGTGCCAGCACTCGGGACAGGCCCCACTCTGGGGCCAACGTCCTGACTTTC. It encodes CASTRDRPHSGANVLTF.

The sample holds one count of this clone. CDR3 bases: TGTGCCAGCACCGAACTGGTAGCTAAAGAGACCCAGTACTTC. Translating gives CASTELVAKETQYF. V and J are TRBV7-9 and TRBJ2-5, with D hard to call. The CDR3 covers 14 residues. V was shortened by 7 bases and J by 3 bases, with 15 bases between the two germline ends. Per germline, CDR1 SEHNR and CDR2 FQNEAQ (reference sequence).

The rearrangement links TRBV7-3 to TRBJ2-2; the match to TRBD2 covers 9 bases. Trimming took 6 bases from V and 5 from J; bases not matched to a gene: 16. The V gene's germline CDR1 is SGHTA and CDR2 FQGTGA. The CDR3 totals 18 residues. The CDR3 sequence is CASRFPLGGGALTGELFF. CDR3 nucleotides: TGTGCCAGCAGGTTCCCCCTGGGCGGGGGGGCTTTAACCGGGGAGCTGTTTTTT.

The chain couples TRBV5-4 to TRBJ1-5; 8 bases agree with TRBD1. V shed 3 bases and J 0 bases; nucleotides not matched to a gene: 2. The CDR3 spans 15 residues. The germline V gene encodes CDR1 SGHNT and CDR2 YYREEE (reference sequence). In DNA form, the CDR3 reads TGTGCCAGCAGCTCCGGACAGGGTAGCAATCAGCCCCAGCATTTT. Protein sequence: CASSSGQGSNQPQHF.

The rearrangement joins TRBV7-9 to TRBJ1-2; TRBD1 matches at 10 bases. This CDR3 is 15 amino acids long. With 5 bases clipped from V and 2 bases from J, the junction kept 5 bases outside the gene matches. Germline V lookup: CDR1 SEHNR, CDR2 FQNEAQ (reference sequence). CDR3 residues: CASSPGQGTNYGYTF. CDR3 in DNA: TGTGCCAGCAGCCCGGGACAGGGGACCAACTATGGCTACACCTTC.

The chain joins TRBV19 to TRBJ1-5; D is perhaps TRBD1 (6 bases). CDR1 is LNHDA and CDR2 is SQIVND in the germline V gene (reference sequence). V lost 5 bases and J lost 3, with 14 bases in between. The CDR3 runs 15 residues. CDR3 DNA sequence: TGTGCCAGTAGTCTGGGACAAATATACAATCAGCCCCAGCATTTT. This gives the protein CASSLGQIYNQPQHF.

The chain couples TRBV12-3 or TRBV12-4 to TRBJ1-2; D unresolved. The V gene lost 8 bases and the J gene lost 4 bases, with 14 bases spanning the gap. The length of the CDR3 is 13 residues. CDR3 loop: CASSYDTSYGYTF. In nucleotides, the CDR3 is TGTGCCAGCTCTTACGACACGTCCTATGGCTACACCTTC.